This T cell receptor beta chain was profiled in a study of blood T cell repertoires in COVID-19. Libraries were prepared by immunoSEQ multiplex PCR; TCRdb keeps only in-frame clonotypes and omits some of them. The sample includes about 300,000 clones, more than 75% of them seen just once. The CDR3 runs to 15 residues. The V gene's germline CDR1 is SEHNR and CDR2 FQNEAQ (reference sequence). V shed 5 bases and J 4 bases; nucleotides not matched to a gene: 5. Material for sequencing was PBMCs or T cells enriched from blood (not recorded which). This chain joins TRBV7-9 and TRBJ2-2; 9 nucleotides agree with TRBD1. The clonotype comes from a woman between 18 and 29 years old who had recovered from COVID-19. The CDR3 DNA follows: TGTGCCAGCAGCGCCGGGACAGGGCCCACCGGGGAGCTGTTTTTT. Its protein is CASSAGTGPTGELFF. The variable domain in full, with the rest retrieved from reference TRBV7-9 and TRBJ2-2, is DTGVSQNPRHKITKRGQNVTFRCDPISEHNRLYWYRQTLGQGPEFLTYFQNEAQLEKSRLLSDRFSAERPKGSFSTLEIQRTEQGDSAMYLCASSAGTGPTGELFFGEGSRLTVL.